These T cell receptor beta chains were read from a single sample in a study of T cells in pancreatic ductal adenocarcinoma. Clones were read by immunoSEQ multiplex PCR, and TCRdb kept only the in-frame ones, dropping some. Of about 29,000 clones in the sample, about 92% were seen once. Sequencing was carried out using PBMCs. The receptors were sampled from a human donor with pancreatic ductal adenocarcinoma. The CDR3 runs from the conserved cysteine through the conserved F or W. A D gene is named only where the DNA matches it firmly. Clone size appears in some rows only: once, few, many, or a class for an expanded clone.

v_call	clone_size	d_call	j_call	cdr3_nt	cdr3_aa
TRBV10-3	.	.	TRBJ2-3	TGTGCCATCAGTGAGCCCCTAGCCGGAGGGCAAGATACGCAGTATTTT	CAISEPLAGGQDTQYF
TRBV28	few	.	TRBJ2-7	TGTGCCAGCAGGCGACTGGCCTACTACGAGCAGTACTTC	CASRRLAYYEQYF
TRBV5-3	.	.	TRBJ2-3	TGCGCCAGCAGCCAAGGACATGTCACAGATACGCAGTATTTT	CASSQGHVTDTQYF
TRBV27	.	TRBD1	TRBJ1-3	TGTGCCTCCCGACAGGGGGGGACTGGAAACACCATATATTTT	CASRQGGTGNTIYF
TRBV4-1	.	TRBD1	TRBJ1-1	TGCGCCAGCAGCCTTAAAGACAGGGCTACTGAAGCTTTCTTT	CASSLKDRATEAFF
TRBV28	.	TRBD2	TRBJ2-1	TGTGCCAGCAGTTCCGGACTAGCGAGGAATGAGCAGTTCTTC	CASSSGLARNEQFF
TRBV20-1	.	.	TRBJ2-3	TGCAGTGCTAGAGAATGGGATACGCAGTATTTT	CSAREWDTQYF
TRBV6-5	.	.	TRBJ1-3	TGTGCCAGCAGCTCAGGGCACTCTGGAAACACCATATATTTT	CASSSGHSGNTIYF
TRBV10-3	few	TRBD1	TRBJ2-3	TGTGCCATGAAGGGGGCTCCTAGCACAGATACGCAGTATTTT	CAMKGAPSTDTQYF
TRBV11-3	.	.	TRBJ2-2	TGTGCCAGCAGCTCCGACAGCGTTGGAGGCCGGGAGCTGTTTTTT	CASSSDSVGGRELFF
TRBV21-1	.	.	TRBJ2-7	TGTGCCAGCAGTCGTACCCCCGAGCAGTACTTC	CASSRTPEQYF
TRBV5-5	once	.	TRBJ1-2	TGTGCCAGCAGCTTGGCCGAGACAGCTAACTATGGCTACACCTTC	CASSLAETANYGYTF
TRBV2	.	.	TRBJ2-7	TGTGCCAGCACGTTGTACCAACGACTCGAGCAGTACTTC	CASTLYQRLEQYF
TRBV5-1	.	.	TRBJ2-5	TGCGCCAGCAGCTGGGGTCAGGGTGGGCAAGAGACCCAGTACTTC	CASSWGQGGQETQYF
TRBV4-3	.	TRBD2	TRBJ2-2	TGCGCCAGCAGCCCGGGACTAGCGGGAGGGCCCGGCGGGGAGCTGTTTTTT	CASSPGLAGGPGGELFF
TRBV11-2	.	.	TRBJ2-7	TGTGCCAGCAGCCGGACGGCGGGGGCTAGGGACTACGAGCAGTACTTC	CASSRTAGARDYEQYF
TRBV29-1	few	TRBD1	TRBJ1-1	TGCAGCGTTGGACAGGGGAATTGGAGGAATGAAGCTTTCTTT	CSVGQGNWRNEAFF
TRBV7-8	.	.	TRBJ2-3	TGTGCCAGCAGCTTAAGAAGCAGTACTAGCACAGATACGCAGTATTTT	CASSLRSSTSTDTQYF
TRBV6-6	.	TRBD2	TRBJ2-3	TGTGCCAGCAGTCAAGGGACTAATCGTTTCACAGATACGCAGTATTTT	CASSQGTNRFTDTQYF
TRBV6-6	.	.	TRBJ2-1	TGTGCCAGCACCTTAATCGGGGACACTAACAATGAGCAGTTCTTC	CASTLIGDTNNEQFF
TRBV4-1	.	.	TRBJ2-2	TGCGCCAGTAGACAGAGGACCAACACCGGGGAGCTGTTTTTT	CASRQRTNTGELFF
TRBV25-1	.	TRBD2	TRBJ2-1	TGTGCCAGCGGGCCAGCGGGATGGAATGAGCAGTTCTTC	CASGPAGWNEQFF
TRBV9	.	.	TRBJ1-1	TGTGCCAGCAGCGTAGAATCGAACACTGAAGCTTTCTTT	CASSVESNTEAFF
TRBV27	once	.	TRBJ2-3	TGTGCCAGCAGTTTATATCGGGGGACCACAGATACGCAGTATTTT	CASSLYRGTTDTQYF
TRBV29-1	.	TRBD1	TRBJ2-7	TGCAGCGTTGTGGGACAGATTAATGTCTACGAGCAGTACTTC	CSVVGQINVYEQYF
TRBV27	.	.	TRBJ2-2	TGTGCCAGCAGGTTAGGGCCCCGATTTGGGGAGCTGTTTTTT	CASRLGPRFGELFF
TRBV18	.	.	TRBJ1-5	TGTGCCAGCTCACCAGAGGGGTTGAGCAATCAGCCCCAGCATTTT	CASSPEGLSNQPQHF
TRBV7-8	.	.	TRBJ2-1	TGTGCCAGCGGAGGGGGGGAGGACAGGCCTTTCTACAATGAGCAGTTCTTC	CASGGGEDRPFYNEQFF